The rows below give T cell receptor beta chains drawn from one sample of a study of regulatory and conventional T cells in RAG deficiency. TCRdb's copy holds only in-frame clones and misses some; the assay was immunoSEQ multiplex PCR. The sample has about 46,000 clones; around 90% are singletons. These data were likewise used in another study, on regulatory T cells.

The sample comprised CD4+ effector T cells sorted from blood. The receptor set was obtained from a human donor in good health. CDR3s include the opening cysteine and the closing phenylalanine or tryptophan. D genes are given only for firm matches. Clone size appears in some rows only: once, few, many, or a class for an expanded clone.

j_gene | abundance | v_gene | d_gene | CDR3nt | CDR3aa
TRBJ2-5 | NA | TRBV19 | NA | TGTGCCAGTAGTATCCCCGCGGGAGAGACCCAGTACTTC | CASSIPAGETQYF
TRBJ2-7 | NA | TRBV7-2 | NA | TGTGCCAGCAGCTCCGTCCCGGGCCCAGCGTACGAGCAGTACTTC | CASSSVPGPAYEQYF
TRBJ2-7 | once | TRBV28 | TRBD1 | TGTGCCAGACCGGACAGGAACACCTACGAGCAGTACTTC | CARPDRNTYEQYF
TRBJ1-1 | NA | TRBV4-1 | NA | TGCGCCAGCAGCCAAGATCAGGACAGCGCCGGGGCTTTCTTT | CASSQDQDSAGAFF
TRBJ1-2 | NA | TRBV7-2 | NA | TGTGCCAGCAGCTGGGGGCCTGGCTACACCTTC | CASSWGPGYTF
TRBJ2-1 | NA | TRBV7-9 | TRBD2 | TGTGCCAGCAGGCCTAGCGGGGCAGCCTACAATGAGCAGTTCTTC | CASRPSGAAYNEQFF
TRBJ2-7 | NA | TRBV7-2 | TRBD1 | TGTGCCAGCAGCCCCCGGGACAGGGTTGGCCAGTACTTC | CASSPRDRVGQYF
TRBJ2-1 | NA | TRBV10-1 | TRBD1 | TGCGCCAGCAGTGCACAGGGGACCCACAATGAGCAGTTCTTC | CASSAQGTHNEQFF
TRBJ1-1 | NA | TRBV7-9 | NA | TGTGCCAGCAGCAAACCACAGGGTTTCGTCACTGAAGCTTTCTTT | CASSKPQGFVTEAFF
TRBJ1-6 | NA | TRBV7-8 | NA | TGTGCCAGCAGCGCGCCGGGCGGTAATTCACCCCTCCACTTT | CASSAPGGNSPLHF
TRBJ2-1 | NA | TRBV5-4 | TRBD2 | TGTGCCAGCAGCAAACTAGACAGCGGGGGGGGTAATGAGCAGTTCTTC | CASSKLDSGGGNEQFF
TRBJ2-1 | NA | TRBV6-4 | NA | TGTGCCAACAACCCCCCCACCCGGTGCGCAGGGGTGGATGAGCAGTTCTTC | CANNPPTRCAGVDEQFF
TRBJ2-7 | NA | TRBV29-1 | NA | TGCAGCGTTGAGGGCAGGGCGGGATACGAGCAGTACTTC | CSVEGRAGYEQYF
TRBJ2-5 | NA | TRBV5-4 | TRBD2 | TGTGCCAGCAGCTTGGCGGGGGGGCAAACAGAGACCCAGTACTTC | CASSLAGGQTETQYF
TRBJ1-1 | NA | TRBV7-9 | NA | TGTGCCAGCAGCTATTGGAGAGAAAACACTGAAGCTTTCTTT | CASSYWRENTEAFF
TRBJ2-7 | NA | TRBV6-5 | TRBD2 | TGTGCCAGCAGTTACGGGCCGGGGGGGTCCCACGAGCAGTACTTC | CASSYGPGGSHEQYF
TRBJ2-5 | NA | TRBV7-6 | NA | TGTGCCAGCAGCTTGGACCTTGGGGAGCAGTACTTC | CASSLDLGEQYF
TRBJ1-2 | NA | TRBV19 | NA | TGTGCCAGTAACAGCTATGGCTACACCTTC | CASNSYGYTF
TRBJ1-1 | NA | TRBV9 | NA | TGTGCCAGCAGCCCCTCCGGAGCTTTCTTT | CASSPSGAFF
TRBJ2-3 | NA | TRBV7-3 | TRBD2 | TGTGCCAGCAGCCAACTAGCGGGAGATACGCAGTATTTT | CASSQLAGDTQYF
TRBJ2-2 | few | TRBV1 | NA | TGCACCAGCAGCCCCCGACTAGCGGGGGGGACGGGGGAGCTGTTTTTT | CTSSPRLAGGTGELFF
TRBJ2-6 | NA | TRBV5-1 | NA | TGCGCCACCACCTCAGGGGCTGGGGCCAACGTCCTGACTTTC | CATTSGAGANVLTF
TRBJ2-7 | once | TRBV6-5 | TRBD2 | TGTGCCAGCAGGAGGGAGGGGGAGCAGTACTTC | CASRREGEQYF
TRBJ2-4 | NA | TRBV2 | NA | TGTGCCAGCGGGGTCGGGATTACCAAAAACATTCAGTACTTC | CASGVGITKNIQYF
TRBJ2-7 | NA | TRBV6-5 | TRBD2 | TGTGCCAGCAGTTCCAGCGGGGGGTCTTCCTACGAGCAGTACTTC | CASSSSGGSSYEQYF
TRBJ1-1 | NA | TRBV5-1 | NA | TGCGCCAGCAGCTCGACAGGAATGAACACTGAAGCTTTCTTT | CASSSTGMNTEAFF
TRBJ1-2 | NA | TRBV5-6 | NA | TGTGCTACCACAAGGACGGAAACTAACTATGGCTACACCTTC | CATTRTETNYGYTF
TRBJ1-5 | NA | TRBV6-1 | NA | TGTGCCAGCAGTGGGTTACTTGGACTGGGCAGCAGGGGTGATCAGCCCCAGCATTTT | CASSGLLGLGSRGDQPQHF
TRBJ2-5 | NA | TRBV6-5 | NA | TGTGCCAGCAGGGGGGCAGGGGTGGAGACCCAGTACTTC | CASRGAGVETQYF
TRBJ2-1 | NA | TRBV5-4 | TRBD2 | TGTGCCAGCAGTATCAAGCGGGGGCCCTCGTGGAATGAGCAGTTCTTC | CASSIKRGPSWNEQFF
TRBJ2-3 | NA | TRBV6-5 | NA | TGTGCCAGCAGCCCCCCGGGACCCTCAGATACGCAGTATTTT | CASSPPGPSDTQYF
TRBJ1-1 | NA | TRBV29-1 | NA | TGCAGCGTGACTAGGCGGAGGGGGGTTCAGAACACTGAAGCTTTCTTT | CSVTRRRGVQNTEAFF
TRBJ1-5 | few | TRBV2 | NA | TGTGCCAGCAAGGGGCCAGGGATATATCAGCCCCAGCATTTT | CASKGPGIYQPQHF
TRBJ2-2 | NA | TRBV29-1 | TRBD1 | TGCAGCGTGGGGGACAGCTTGAACACCGGGGAGCTGTTTTTT | CSVGDSLNTGELFF
TRBJ1-2 | NA | TRBV6-6 | NA | TGTGCCAGCAGTTCCTTTGGACAGCTTGGGGGCTACACCTTC | CASSSFGQLGGYTF
TRBJ2-6 | NA | TRBV19 | TRBD1 | TGTGCCAGTAGTCGGAAACCGGGACAGGGGGCAAGGGGGGCCAACGTCCTGACTTTC | CASSRKPGQGARGANVLTF
TRBJ1-5 | NA | TRBV19 | NA | TGTGCCAGTAGTGCCGAGGGGCTCGGGAATCAGCCCCAGCATTTT | CASSAEGLGNQPQHF
TRBJ2-2 | NA | TRBV5-6 | NA | TGTGCCAGCAGCGTAAACACGGGGACGGTGAACACCGGGGAGCTGTTTTTT | CASSVNTGTVNTGELFF
TRBJ1-1 | NA | TRBV19 | NA | TGTGCCAGTAGTATAGGACGGGCGAACACTGAAGCTTTCTTT | CASSIGRANTEAFF
TRBJ1-5 | few | TRBV25-1 | NA | TGTGCCAGCAGGGATATGGGGCACAATCAGCCCCAGCATTTT | CASRDMGHNQPQHF
TRBJ1-5 | NA | TRBV7-9 | TRBD1 | TGTGCCAGCAGCCAGGACAGGGGAAGTCAGCCCCAGCATTTT | CASSQDRGSQPQHF
TRBJ2-3 | NA | TRBV10-3 | TRBD2 | TGTGCCACAAAACTAGCGGGAGGCGCAGATACGCAGTATTTT | CATKLAGGADTQYF
TRBJ1-2 | NA | TRBV11-3 | TRBD1 | TGTGCCAGCAGCTTAGAAGACAGGGATGGCTACACCTTC | CASSLEDRDGYTF